This TCR beta chain was obtained from a study of OX40 agonist ivuxolimab in advanced cancers. Sequencing was performed with immunoSEQ multiplex PCR; in TCRdb, only in-frame clones are kept and a portion is missing. The data contain around 35,000 clones, under 85% of them seen just once; the ten biggest clones take up more than 10%. The V and J ends lost 2 bases and 8 bases respectively, with 10 bases between them. CDR3 length: 13 amino acids. Germline assignment: CDR1 MNHEY and CDR2 SMNVEV (reference sequence). The sequence came from an adult with an advanced solid tumor such as melanoma, head and neck, liver or kidney cancer. The V gene is TRBV27, the J gene TRBJ2-1, with a weak D call TRBD2 (6 bases). The specimen comprised CD4+ or CD8+ T cells sorted from blood, sampled in a trial of the OX40 agonist ivuxolimab. CDR3 nucleotide sequence: TGTGCCAGCAGTTTAGCCGCGGGGTATGAGCAGTTCTTC. It is translated as CASSLAAGYEQFF.